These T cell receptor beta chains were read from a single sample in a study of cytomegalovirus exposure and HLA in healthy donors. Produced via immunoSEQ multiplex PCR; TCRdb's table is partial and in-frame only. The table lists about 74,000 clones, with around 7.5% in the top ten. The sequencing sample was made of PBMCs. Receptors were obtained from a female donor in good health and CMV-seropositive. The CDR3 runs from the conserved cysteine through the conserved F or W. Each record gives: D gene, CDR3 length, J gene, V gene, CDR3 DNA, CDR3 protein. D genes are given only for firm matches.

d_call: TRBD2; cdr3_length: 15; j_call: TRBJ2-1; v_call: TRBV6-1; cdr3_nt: TGTGCCAGCAGCGAACTAGCGGGGGGGCCTGACGAGCAGTTCTTC; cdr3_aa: CASSELAGGPDEQFF
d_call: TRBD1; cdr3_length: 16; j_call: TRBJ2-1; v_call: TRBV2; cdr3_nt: TGTGCCAGCAGTGACCCAAGGACAGGGGGCGGGAATGAGCAGTTCTTC; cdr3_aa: CASSDPRTGGGNEQFF
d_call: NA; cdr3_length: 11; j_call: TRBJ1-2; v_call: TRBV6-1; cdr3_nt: TGTGCCAGCAGTGACAGATATGGCTACACCTTC; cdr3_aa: CASSDRYGYTF
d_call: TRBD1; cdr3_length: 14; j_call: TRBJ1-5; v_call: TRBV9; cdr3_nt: TGTGCCAGCAGCGGGACAGGGCCCAATCAGCCCCAGCATTTT; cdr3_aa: CASSGTGPNQPQHF
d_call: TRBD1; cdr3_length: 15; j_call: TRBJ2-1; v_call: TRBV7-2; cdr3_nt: TGTGCCAGCAGCTTACTGGGACAGGGGATTAAGGAGCAGTTCTTC; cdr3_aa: CASSLLGQGIKEQFF
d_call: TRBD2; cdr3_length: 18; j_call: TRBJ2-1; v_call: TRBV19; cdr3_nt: TGTGCCAGTAGCATCAGACTAGCGGGAGGGCCTCCCTACAATGAGCAGTTCTTC; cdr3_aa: CASSIRLAGGPPYNEQFF
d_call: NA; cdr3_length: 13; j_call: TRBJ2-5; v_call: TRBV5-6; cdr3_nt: TGTGCCAGCAGCCCTAGCCGGATCGAGACCCAGTACTTC; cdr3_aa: CASSPSRIETQYF
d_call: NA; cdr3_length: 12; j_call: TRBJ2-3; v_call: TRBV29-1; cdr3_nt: TGCAGCGTTGACTTTACGAGGAATACGCAGTATTTT; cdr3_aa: CSVDFTRNTQYF
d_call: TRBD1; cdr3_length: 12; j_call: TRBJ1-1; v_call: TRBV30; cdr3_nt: TGTGCCTGGAGTGAGGGACAGGCTGAAGCTTTCTTT; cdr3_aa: CAWSEGQAEAFF
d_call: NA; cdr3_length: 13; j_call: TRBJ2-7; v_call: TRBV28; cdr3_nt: TGTGCCAGCAGTGGAGATAGATCCTACGAGCAGTACTTC; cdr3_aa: CASSGDRSYEQYF
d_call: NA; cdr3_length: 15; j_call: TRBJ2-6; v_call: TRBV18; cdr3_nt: TGTGCCAGCTCACCAGGAGGCTCTGGGGCCAACGTCCTGACTTTC; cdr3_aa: CASSPGGSGANVLTF
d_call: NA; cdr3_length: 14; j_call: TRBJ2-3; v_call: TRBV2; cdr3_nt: TGTGCCAGCCTACGCAAGGGGACTCCAGATACGCAGTATTTT; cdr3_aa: CASLRKGTPDTQYF
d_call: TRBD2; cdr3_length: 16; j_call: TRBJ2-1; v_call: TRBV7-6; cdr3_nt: TGTGCCAGCAGCTTGAGGCCGGGACTAGCGTACAATGAGCAGTTCTTC; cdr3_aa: CASSLRPGLAYNEQFF
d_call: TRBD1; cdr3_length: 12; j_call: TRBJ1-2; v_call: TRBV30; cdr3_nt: TGTGCCTGGAGCCCACAGGGGGGTGGCTACACCTTC; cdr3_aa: CAWSPQGGGYTF
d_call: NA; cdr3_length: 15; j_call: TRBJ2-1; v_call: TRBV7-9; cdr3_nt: TGTGCCAGCAGCTTAGATGACCAATTAAGGAGGGAGCAGTTCTTC; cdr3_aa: CASSLDDQLRREQFF
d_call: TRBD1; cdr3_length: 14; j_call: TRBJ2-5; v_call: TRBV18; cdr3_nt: TGTGCCAGCTCACCGTTGGGACAGCCGGAGACCCAGTACTTC; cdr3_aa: CASSPLGQPETQYF
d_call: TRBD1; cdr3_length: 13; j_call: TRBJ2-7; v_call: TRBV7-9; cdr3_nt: TGTGCCAGCAGCCCCAACAGGGGCTACGAGCAGTACTTC; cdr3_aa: CASSPNRGYEQYF
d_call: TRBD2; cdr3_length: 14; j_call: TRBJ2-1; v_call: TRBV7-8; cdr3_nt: TGTGCCAGCAGCTTAGCGGGAGGGTACAATGAGCAGTTCTTC; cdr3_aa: CASSLAGGYNEQFF
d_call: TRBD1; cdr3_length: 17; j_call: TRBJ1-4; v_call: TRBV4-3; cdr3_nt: TGCGCCAGCAGCCAAGGGGCAGGGGGGCTCCCCTTGGGAAAACTGTTTTTT; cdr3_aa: CASSQGAGGLPLGKLFF
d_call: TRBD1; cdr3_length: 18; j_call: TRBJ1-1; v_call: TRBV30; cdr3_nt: TGTGCCTGGAGTCATTTTCCCGGGACAGGGGGCCTCAACACTGAAGCTTTCTTT; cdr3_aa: CAWSHFPGTGGLNTEAFF
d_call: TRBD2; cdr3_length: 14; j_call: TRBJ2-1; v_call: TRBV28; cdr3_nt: TGTGCCAGCAGTCGGACGGGGGGTGATAATGAGCAGTTCTTC; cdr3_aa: CASSRTGGDNEQFF
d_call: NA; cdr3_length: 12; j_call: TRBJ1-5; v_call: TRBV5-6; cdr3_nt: TGTGCCAGCAACCGGGGGAATCAGCCCCAGCATTTT; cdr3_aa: CASNRGNQPQHF
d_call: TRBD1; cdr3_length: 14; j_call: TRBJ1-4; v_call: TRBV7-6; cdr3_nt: TGTGCCAGCAGCCTGGACAGGGGGCAGGAAAAACTGTTTTTT; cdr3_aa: CASSLDRGQEKLFF
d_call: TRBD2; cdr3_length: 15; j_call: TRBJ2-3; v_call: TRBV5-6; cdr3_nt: TGTGCCAGCAGCTGGGGACTAGCGGGAGCAGATACGCAGTATTTT; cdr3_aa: CASSWGLAGADTQYF
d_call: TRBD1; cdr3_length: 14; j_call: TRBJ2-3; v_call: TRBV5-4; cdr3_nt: TGTGCCAGCAGCTTGGGCAGGGGGAGAGATACGCAGTATTTT; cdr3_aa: CASSLGRGRDTQYF
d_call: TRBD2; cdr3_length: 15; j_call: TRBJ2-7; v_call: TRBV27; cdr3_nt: TGTGCCAGCAGTTCCTGGACTAGCGGGGACTACGAGCAGTACTTC; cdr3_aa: CASSSWTSGDYEQYF
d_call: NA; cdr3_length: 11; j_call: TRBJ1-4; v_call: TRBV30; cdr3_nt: TGTGCCTGGGGAGTTAATGAAAAACTGTTTTTT; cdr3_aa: CAWGVNEKLFF
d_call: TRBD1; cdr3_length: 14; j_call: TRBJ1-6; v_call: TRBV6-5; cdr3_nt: TGTGCCAGCAGTTCACAGGGGGCTGGGTCACCCCTCCACTTT; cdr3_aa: CASSSQGAGSPLHF
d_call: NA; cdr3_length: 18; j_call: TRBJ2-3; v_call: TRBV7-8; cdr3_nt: TGTGCCCCTAGGTTCAGCGAGACAGAGCCTGAGGACACAGATACGCAGTATTTT; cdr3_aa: CAPRFSETEPEDTDTQYF
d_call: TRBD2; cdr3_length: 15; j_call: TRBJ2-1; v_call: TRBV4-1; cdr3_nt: TGCGCCAGCAGCCAAGATTGGGACGGGGGGGGAAGGCAGTTCTTC; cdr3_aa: CASSQDWDGGGRQFF
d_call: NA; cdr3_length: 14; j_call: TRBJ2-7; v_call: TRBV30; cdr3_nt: TGTGCCTGGAGTTGGACGGACTCGGCTTACGAGCAGTACTTC; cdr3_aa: CAWSWTDSAYEQYF
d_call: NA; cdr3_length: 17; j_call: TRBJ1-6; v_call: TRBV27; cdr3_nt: TGTGCCAGCAGTTTTCTTGGGAGGGCTCGATTGAATTCACCCCTCCACTTT; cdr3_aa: CASSFLGRARLNSPLHF
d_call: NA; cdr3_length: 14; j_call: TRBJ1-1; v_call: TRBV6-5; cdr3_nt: TGTGCCAGCAGTTACTCGAGGCTGAACACTGAAGCTTTCTTT; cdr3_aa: CASSYSRLNTEAFF
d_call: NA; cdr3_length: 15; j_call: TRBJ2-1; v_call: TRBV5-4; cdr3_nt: TGTGCCAGCAGCTTGGAAGGGGGTTCCGACAATGAGCAGTTCTTC; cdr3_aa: CASSLEGGSDNEQFF
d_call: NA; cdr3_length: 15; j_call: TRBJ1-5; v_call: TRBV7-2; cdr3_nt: TGTGCCAGCAGCCCCCAACAGGGTGGGAATCAGCCCCAGCATTTT; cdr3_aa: CASSPQQGGNQPQHF
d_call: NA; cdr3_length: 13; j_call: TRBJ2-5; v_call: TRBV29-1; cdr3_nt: TGCAGCGTTTTGGGGGCCGCACAAGAGACCCAGTACTTC; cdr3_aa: CSVLGAAQETQYF
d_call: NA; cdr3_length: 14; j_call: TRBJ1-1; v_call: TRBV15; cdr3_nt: TGTGCCACCAGCAGAGATCGAGTGAACACTGAAGCTTTCTTT; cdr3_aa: CATSRDRVNTEAFF
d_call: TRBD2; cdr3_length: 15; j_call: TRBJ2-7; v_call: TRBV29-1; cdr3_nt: TGCAGCGTGCCAGGACTAGCGGGAGATACCTACGAGCAGTACTTC; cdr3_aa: CSVPGLAGDTYEQYF
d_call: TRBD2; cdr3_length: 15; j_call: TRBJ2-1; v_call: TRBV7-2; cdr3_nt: TGTGCCAGCAGCTTCCGGACTAGCGGGAACAATGAGCAGTTCTTC; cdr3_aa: CASSFRTSGNNEQFF
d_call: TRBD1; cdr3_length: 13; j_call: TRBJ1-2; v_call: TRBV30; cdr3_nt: TGTGCCTGGAAACGGACAGGGGGCTATGGCTACACCTTC; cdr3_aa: CAWKRTGGYGYTF
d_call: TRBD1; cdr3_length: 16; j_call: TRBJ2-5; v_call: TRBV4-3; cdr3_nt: TGCGCCAGCAGCCAATCCGGACAGGGAGGACGGGAGACCCAGTACTTC; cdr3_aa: CASSQSGQGGRETQYF
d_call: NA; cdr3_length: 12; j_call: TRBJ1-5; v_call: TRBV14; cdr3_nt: TGTGCCATCCTTAGACAGAATCAGCCCCAGCATTTT; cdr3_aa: CAILRQNQPQHF
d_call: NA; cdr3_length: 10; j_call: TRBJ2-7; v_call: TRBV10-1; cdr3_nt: TGCGCCATAAGGGGGTACGAGCAGTACTTC; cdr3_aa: CAIRGYEQYF
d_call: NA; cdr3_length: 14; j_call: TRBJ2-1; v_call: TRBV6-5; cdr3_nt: TGTGCCAGCAAGGTGTTAGCGGACTACAATGAGCAGTTCTTC; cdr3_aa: CASKVLADYNEQFF
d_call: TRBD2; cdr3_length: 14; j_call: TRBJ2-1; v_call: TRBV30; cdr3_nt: TGTGCCTGGAGTGTGGGGGGGAGGAACAATGAGCAGTTCTTC; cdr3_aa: CAWSVGGRNNEQFF
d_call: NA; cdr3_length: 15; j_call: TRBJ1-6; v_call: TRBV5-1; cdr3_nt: TGCGCCAGCAGCTTGGCCCAGGGGAGTGATTCACCCCTCCACTTT; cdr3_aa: CASSLAQGSDSPLHF
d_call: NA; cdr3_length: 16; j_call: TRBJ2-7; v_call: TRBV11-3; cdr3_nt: TGTGCCAGCAGCTCGAAGAAACGGGACATTTGGCACGAGCAGTACTTC; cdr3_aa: CASSSKKRDIWHEQYF
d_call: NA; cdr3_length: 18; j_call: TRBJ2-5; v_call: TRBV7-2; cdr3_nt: TGTGCCAGCAGCTTAGCCTACAGGGCAGGTGGTTACCAAGAGACCCAGTACTTC; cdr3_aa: CASSLAYRAGGYQETQYF
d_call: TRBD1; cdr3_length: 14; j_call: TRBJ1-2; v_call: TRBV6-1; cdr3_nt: TGTGCCACCTGGGACAGGCCCGCCTCGGATGGCTACACCTTC; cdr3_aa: CATWDRPASDGYTF
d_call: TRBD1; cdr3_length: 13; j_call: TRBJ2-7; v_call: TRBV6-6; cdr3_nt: TGTGCCAGCAGACAGGGGAGCTCCTACGAGCAGTACTTC; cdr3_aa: CASRQGSSYEQYF
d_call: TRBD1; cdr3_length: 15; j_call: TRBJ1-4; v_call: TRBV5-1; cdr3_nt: TGCGCCAGCAGCCCCGGGACAGGAGTAAGTGAAAAACTGTTTTTT; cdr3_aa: CASSPGTGVSEKLFF
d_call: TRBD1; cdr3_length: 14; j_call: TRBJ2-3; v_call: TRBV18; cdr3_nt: TGTGCCAGCTCACCCGACAGGGGGGCAGATACGCAGTATTTT; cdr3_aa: CASSPDRGADTQYF
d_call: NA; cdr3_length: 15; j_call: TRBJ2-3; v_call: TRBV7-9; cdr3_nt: TGTGCCAGCAGCAGAGAGGCATCTAGCACAGATACGCAGTATTTT; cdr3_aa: CASSREASSTDTQYF
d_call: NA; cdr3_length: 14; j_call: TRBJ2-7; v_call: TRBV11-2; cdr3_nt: TGTGCCAGCAGCTACCGTACATGGTCAGGCGAGCAGTACTTC; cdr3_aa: CASSYRTWSGEQYF
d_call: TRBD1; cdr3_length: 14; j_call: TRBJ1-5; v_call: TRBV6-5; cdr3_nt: TGTGCCAGCAGTTCGCGACAGGGTTATCAGCCCCAGCATTTT; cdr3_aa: CASSSRQGYQPQHF
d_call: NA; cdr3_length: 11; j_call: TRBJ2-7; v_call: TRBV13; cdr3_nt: TGTGCCAGCAGGGTCGCCGATCAGGCGTACTTC; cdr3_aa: CASRVADQAYF
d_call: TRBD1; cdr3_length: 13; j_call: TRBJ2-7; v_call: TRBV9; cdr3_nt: TGTGCCAGCAGCGCCCAGGGGGCCTACGAGCAGTACTTC; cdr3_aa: CASSAQGAYEQYF
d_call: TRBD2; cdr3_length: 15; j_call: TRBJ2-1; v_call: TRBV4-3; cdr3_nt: TGCGCCAGCAGCCAGACGGGAGGCTCCTACAATGAGCAGTTCTTC; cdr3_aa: CASSQTGGSYNEQFF
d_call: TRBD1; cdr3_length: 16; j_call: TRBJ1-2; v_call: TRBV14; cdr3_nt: TGTGCCAGCAGCCAAGAAACAGGGGGTTTGAACTATGGCTACACCTTC; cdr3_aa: CASSQETGGLNYGYTF
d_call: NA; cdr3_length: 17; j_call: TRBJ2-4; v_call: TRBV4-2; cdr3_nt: TGTGCCAGCAGCCAAGGGGTTACTAGGTCCCGCAAAAACATTCAGTACTTC; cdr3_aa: CASSQGVTRSRKNIQYF